The sequence of this T cell receptor beta chain was determined in a study of cytomegalovirus exposure and HLA in healthy donors. Study information: An analysis done earlier identified 95 million to 140 million unique TCR beta sequences from about 180 million T cells. Study outcomes and limitations: Earlier analysis looked at TCR beta V segments, and most were productive about 90% or about 30% of the time.

As to this clone: Its antigen is as yet unknown.

It was with 60 Vbeta and 13 Jbeta primers that the PCR ran. This table comes from immunoSEQ multiplex PCR, and its TCRdb copy is limited to in-frame clones, with some not included. The sample lists about 150,000 clones, about 8.9% occurring once. With 7 bases removed from V and 0 bases from J, the gap between germline ends came to 14 bases. CDR1 and CDR2 (germline): MNHNY, SVGAGI (reference sequence). CDR3 length: 15 residues. This chain connects TRBV6-6 to TRBJ2-3; TRBD2 might be the D (5 bases). This receptor was taken from a man aged 45-60 years in good health and CMV-seronegative. Sequenced: PBMCs. In nucleotides, the CDR3 is TGTGCCAGCAAACTAGACCTCCTTAGCACAGATACGCAGTATTTT. It yields the protein CASKLDLLSTDTQYF.